These T cell receptor beta chains were read from a single sample in a study of spatial heterogeneity in lung cancer. TCRdb used MiXCR to reprocess the 5' RACE reads, holding one entry per CDR3 protein. This table holds around 48,000 distinct CDR3 sequences, approximately 5.7% found once. This material consisted of PBMCs, taken at surgery. These receptors originate from a male donor with early-stage non-small cell lung cancer. Each CDR3 is given with its conserved first and last residue. D genes are given only for firm matches. The listing skips clone size in some rows; elsewhere it reads once, few, many or a size class.

clone size,V gene,D gene,J gene,CDR3 DNA,CDR3 protein
few,TRBV5-1,.,TRBJ2-3,TGCGCCAGCAGCTTGGGTAGCACAGATACGCAGTATTTT,CASSLGSTDTQYF
.,TRBV19,.,TRBJ1-5,TGTGCCAGCGCAAGGGTGAATCAGCCCCAGCATTTT,CASARVNQPQHF
many,TRBV11-2,.,TRBJ2-1,TGTGCCAGCAGCTTAGTGGGCGGGCGAGTCAATGAGCAGTTCTTC,CASSLVGGRVNEQFF
many,TRBV6-1,.,TRBJ2-5,TGTGCCAGCACCAAGGACAGAAAAGAGACCCAGTACTTC,CASTKDRKETQYF
many,TRBV10-3,.,TRBJ2-5,TGTGCCATCAGTGAAAGGGAGCGCGAGGGGTTGTGGACCCAGTACTTC,CAISEREREGLWTQYF
many,TRBV4-1,.,TRBJ2-5,TGCGCCAGCAGCCAAAATGAAGGCGGGACCCAGTACTTC,CASSQNEGGTQYF
many,TRBV29-1,TRBD2,TRBJ2-5,TGCAGCGTTGAGCGGGAGGGCGGGGAGACCCAGTACTTC,CSVEREGGETQYF
many,TRBV29-1,TRBD2,TRBJ2-5,TGCAGCGGCAGCGGGAGGCAGACCCAGTACTTC,CSGSGRQTQYF
many,TRBV29-1,.,TRBJ1-5,TGCAGCGTCTTCGTGGACAGTTCGGATCAGCCCCAGCATTTT,CSVFVDSSDQPQHF
many,TRBV7-2,.,TRBJ2-5,TGTGCCAGCAGCATCAGGGACACTCAGACCCAGTACTTC,CASSIRDTQTQYF
many,TRBV20-1,TRBD1,TRBJ1-5,TGCAGTGCTTCGGGACAGGGAAATCAGCCCCAGCATTTT,CSASGQGNQPQHF
many,TRBV20-1,TRBD2,TRBJ2-7,TGCAGTGCTCCGACTAGCGGGAGGCATTTTTCCTACGAGCAGTACTTC,CSAPTSGRHFSYEQYF
.,TRBV12-3/TRBV12-4,TRBD2,TRBJ2-3,TGTGTCAGCAGTTTAGTGGTGGGACTAGAGAGCGGTACGCAGTATTTT,CVSSLVVGLESGTQYF
many,TRBV4-1,.,TRBJ1-1,TGCGCCAGCAGCCAAGAGCCCCAGGGGCACACTGAAGCTTTCTTT,CASSQEPQGHTEAFF
many,TRBV5-1,TRBD1,TRBJ1-1,TGCGCCAGCAGCCTTGGACAGGGACGAACTGAAGCTTTCTTT,CASSLGQGRTEAFF
many,TRBV19,TRBD1,TRBJ2-2,TGTGCCAGTAGTATGGGGACAGGTCCGAACACCGGGGAGCTGTTTTTT,CASSMGTGPNTGELFF
many,TRBV7-2,TRBD2,TRBJ2-7,TGTGCCAGCAGCACCCGGACTAGCGGGAGGAGATTACCCTACGAGCAGTACTTC,CASSTRTSGRRLPYEQYF
many,TRBV7-6,TRBD1,TRBJ2-2,TGTGCCAGCACTAAGGGGGCAGAGAACACCGGGGAGCTGTTTTTT,CASTKGAENTGELFF
.,TRBV20-1,TRBD1,TRBJ2-1,TGCAGTGCAGGATTGGGACAGGGGGTTGGCAATGAGCAGTTCTTC,CSAGLGQGVGNEQFF
few,TRBV7-9,TRBD1,TRBJ2-1,TGTGCCAACAGCCCCCGGGACAGCTATGAGCAGTTCTTC,CANSPRDSYEQFF
many,TRBV5-6,.,TRBJ2-5,TGTGCCAACAGCCTGGCCGGCGTCGGAGGGGAGACCCAGTACTTC,CANSLAGVGGETQYF
few,TRBV27,.,TRBJ2-5,TGTGCCAGCAGTGGACCGGGACCGGGGGCCCAGTACTTC,CASSGPGPGAQYF
.,TRBV20-1,.,TRBJ2-7,TGCAGTGCTAGAGATCTGAACGGGGAGCAGTACTTC,CSARDLNGEQYF
many,TRBV15,TRBD2,TRBJ2-3,TGTGCCACCAGGAAAGACTGGGGGCGGGAGGAGACAGATACGCAGTATTTT,CATRKDWGREETDTQYF
many,TRBV10-3,.,TRBJ1-1,TGTGCCATCAGTGTGGGGGGGAACACTGAAGCTTTCTTT,CAISVGGNTEAFF
few,TRBV20-1,TRBD2,TRBJ2-1,TGCAGTGCAATAGCGGGAGGGCCGCGGAATGAGCAGTTCTTC,CSAIAGGPRNEQFF
medium-sized,TRBV10-3,TRBD1,TRBJ2-3,TGTGCCATCAGTGAGTCAACGACAGGGCGGGCGGGCTACACAGATACGCAGTATTTT,CAISESTTGRAGYTDTQYF
many,TRBV29-1,.,TRBJ2-5,TGCAGCGTGGACAATCGTTTGCAAGAGACCCAGTACTTC,CSVDNRLQETQYF
few,TRBV5-6,.,TRBJ2-7,TGTGCCAGCAGCCTCCCAGCCAGCGCTGACGAGCAGTACTTC,CASSLPASADEQYF
many,TRBV7-2,TRBD2,TRBJ2-3,TGTGCCAGCAGCTTAGGCGGCGGGAGGCCCTTGCCAGATACGCAGTATTTT,CASSLGGGRPLPDTQYF
many,TRBV10-3,.,TRBJ2-3,TGTGCCATCAGTGACCTCCTAGCCGGCAACACAGATACGCAGTATTTT,CAISDLLAGNTDTQYF
many,TRBV5-6,TRBD1,TRBJ1-1,TGTGCCAGCAGCGGGGACAGGGGGAACACTGAAGCTTTCTTT,CASSGDRGNTEAFF